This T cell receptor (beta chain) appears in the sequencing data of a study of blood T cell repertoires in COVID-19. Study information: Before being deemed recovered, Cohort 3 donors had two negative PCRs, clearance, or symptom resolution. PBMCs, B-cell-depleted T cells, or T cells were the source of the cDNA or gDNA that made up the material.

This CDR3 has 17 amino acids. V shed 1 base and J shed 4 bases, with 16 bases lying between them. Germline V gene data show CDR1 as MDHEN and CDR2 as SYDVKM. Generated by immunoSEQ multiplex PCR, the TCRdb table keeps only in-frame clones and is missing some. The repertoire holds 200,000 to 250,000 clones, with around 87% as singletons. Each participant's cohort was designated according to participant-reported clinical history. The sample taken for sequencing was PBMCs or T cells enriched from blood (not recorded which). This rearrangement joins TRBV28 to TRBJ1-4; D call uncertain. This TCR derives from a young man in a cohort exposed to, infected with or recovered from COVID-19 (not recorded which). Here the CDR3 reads CASSLSAHGLNNEKLFF. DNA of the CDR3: TGTGCCAGCAGTTTATCTGCACATGGACTGAATAATGAAAAACTGTTTTTT.